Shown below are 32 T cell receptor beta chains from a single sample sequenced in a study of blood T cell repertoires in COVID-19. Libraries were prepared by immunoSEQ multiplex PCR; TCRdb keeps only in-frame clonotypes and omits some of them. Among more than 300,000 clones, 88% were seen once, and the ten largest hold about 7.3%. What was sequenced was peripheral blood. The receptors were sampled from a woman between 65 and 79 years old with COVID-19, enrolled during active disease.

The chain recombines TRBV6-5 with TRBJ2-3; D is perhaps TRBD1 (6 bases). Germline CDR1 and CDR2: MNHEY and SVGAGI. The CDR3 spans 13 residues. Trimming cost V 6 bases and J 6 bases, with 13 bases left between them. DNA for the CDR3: TGTGCCAGCAGGGTTGAGGGGGTGGATACGCAGTATTTT. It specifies CASRVEGVDTQYF.

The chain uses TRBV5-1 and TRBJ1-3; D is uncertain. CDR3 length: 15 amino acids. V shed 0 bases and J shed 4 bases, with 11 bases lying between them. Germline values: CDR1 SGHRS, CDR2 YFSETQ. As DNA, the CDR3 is TGCGCCAGCAGCTTGGGCCGGACTGACGGAAACACCATATATTTT. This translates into CASSLGRTDGNTIYF.

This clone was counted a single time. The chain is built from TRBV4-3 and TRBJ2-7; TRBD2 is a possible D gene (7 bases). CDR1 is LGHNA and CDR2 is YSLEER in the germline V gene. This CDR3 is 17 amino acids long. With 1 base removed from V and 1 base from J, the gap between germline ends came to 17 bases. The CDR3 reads CASSQARGGASSYEQYF. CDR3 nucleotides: TGCGCCAGCAGCCAAGCGAGGGGGGGCGCGTCGTCCTACGAGCAGTACTTC.

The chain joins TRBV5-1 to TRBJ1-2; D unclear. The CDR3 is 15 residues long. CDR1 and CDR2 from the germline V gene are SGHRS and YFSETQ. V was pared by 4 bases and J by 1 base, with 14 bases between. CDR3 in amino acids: CASSESGLVNYGYTF. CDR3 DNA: TGCGCCAGCAGCGAGTCAGGCTTAGTTAACTATGGCTACACCTTC.

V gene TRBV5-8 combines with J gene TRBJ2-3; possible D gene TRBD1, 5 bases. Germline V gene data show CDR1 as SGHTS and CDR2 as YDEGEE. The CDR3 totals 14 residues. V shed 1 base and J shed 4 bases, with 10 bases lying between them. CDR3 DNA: TGTGCCAGCAGCTTGTTTCTAGGGGCAGATACGCAGTATTTT. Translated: CASSLFLGADTQYF. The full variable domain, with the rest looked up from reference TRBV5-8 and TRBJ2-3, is EAGVTQSPTHLIKTRGQQATLRCSPISGHTSVYWYQQALGLGLQFLLWYDEGEERNRGNFPPRFSGRQFPNYSSELNVNALELEDSALYLCASSLFLGADTQYFGPGTRLTVL.

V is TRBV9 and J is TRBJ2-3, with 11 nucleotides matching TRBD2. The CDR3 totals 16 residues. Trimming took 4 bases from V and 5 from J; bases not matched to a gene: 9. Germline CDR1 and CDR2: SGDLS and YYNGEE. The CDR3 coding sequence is TGTGCCAGCAGCACCTTAGCGGGGGGGCCAGTAGATACGCAGTATTTT. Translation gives CASSTLAGGPVDTQYF.

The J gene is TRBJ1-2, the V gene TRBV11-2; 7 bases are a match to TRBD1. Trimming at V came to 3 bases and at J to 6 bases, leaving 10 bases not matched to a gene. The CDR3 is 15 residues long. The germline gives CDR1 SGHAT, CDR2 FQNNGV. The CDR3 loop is CASSFASGGRDGYTF. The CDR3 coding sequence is TGTGCCAGCAGCTTTGCCTCAGGGGGTAGGGATGGCTACACCTTC.

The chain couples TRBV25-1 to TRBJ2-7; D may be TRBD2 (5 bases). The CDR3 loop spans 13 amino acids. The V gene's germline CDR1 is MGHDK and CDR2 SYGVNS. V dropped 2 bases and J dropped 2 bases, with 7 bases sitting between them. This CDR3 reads CASSERRAYEQYF. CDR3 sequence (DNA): TGTGCCAGCAGTGAACGGCGGGCCTACGAGCAGTACTTC.

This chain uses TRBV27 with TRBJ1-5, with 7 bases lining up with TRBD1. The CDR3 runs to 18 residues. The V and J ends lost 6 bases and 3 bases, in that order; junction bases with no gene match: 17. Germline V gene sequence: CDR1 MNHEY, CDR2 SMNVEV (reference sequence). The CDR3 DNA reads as TGTGCCAGCAGGCGGTACCGTGACAGGGACTGGAACAATCAGCCCCAGCATTTT. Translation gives CASRRYRDRDWNNQPQHF.

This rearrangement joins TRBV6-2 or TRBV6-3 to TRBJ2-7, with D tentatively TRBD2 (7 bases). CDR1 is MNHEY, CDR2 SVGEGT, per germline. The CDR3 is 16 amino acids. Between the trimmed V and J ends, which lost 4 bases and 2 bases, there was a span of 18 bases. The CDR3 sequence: CASSSPWGGSTYEQYF. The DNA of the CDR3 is TGTGCCAGCAGTTCCCCATGGGGGGGCTCGACCTACGAGCAGTACTTC.

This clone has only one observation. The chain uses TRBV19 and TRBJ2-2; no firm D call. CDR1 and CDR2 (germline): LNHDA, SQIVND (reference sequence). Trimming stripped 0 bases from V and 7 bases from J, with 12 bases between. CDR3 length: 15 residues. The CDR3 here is CASSIEPGDRGELFF. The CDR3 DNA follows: TGTGCCAGTAGTATAGAGCCCGGAGACCGCGGGGAGCTGTTTTTT. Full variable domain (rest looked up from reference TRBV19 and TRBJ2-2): DGGITQSPKYLFRKEGQNVTLSCEQNLNHDAMYWYRQDPGQGLRLIYYSQIVNDFQKGDIAEGYSVSREKKESFPLTVTSAQKNPTAFYLCASSIEPGDRGELFFGEGSRLTVL.

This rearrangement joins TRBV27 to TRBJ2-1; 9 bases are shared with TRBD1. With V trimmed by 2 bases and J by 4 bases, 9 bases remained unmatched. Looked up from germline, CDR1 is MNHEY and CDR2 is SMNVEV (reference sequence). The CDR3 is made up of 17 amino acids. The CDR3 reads CASSLKTGGQLYNEQFF. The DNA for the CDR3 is TGTGCCAGCAGTTTAAAGACAGGGGGACAGTTATACAATGAGCAGTTCTTC.

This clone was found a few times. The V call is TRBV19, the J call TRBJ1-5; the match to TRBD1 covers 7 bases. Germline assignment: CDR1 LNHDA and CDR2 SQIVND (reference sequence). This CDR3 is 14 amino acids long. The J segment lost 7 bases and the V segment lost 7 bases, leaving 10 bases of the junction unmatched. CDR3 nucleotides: TGTGCCAGTACCTTGGGGTTGGGACAGCAGCCCCAGCATTTT. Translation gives CASTLGLGQQPQHF.

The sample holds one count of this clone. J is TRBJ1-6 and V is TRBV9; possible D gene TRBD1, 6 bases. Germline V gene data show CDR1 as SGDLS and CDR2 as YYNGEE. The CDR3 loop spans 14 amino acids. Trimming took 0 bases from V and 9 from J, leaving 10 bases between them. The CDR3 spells CASSVEDRTSPLHF. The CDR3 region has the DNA TGTGCCAGCAGCGTAGAGGACAGAACTTCACCCCTCCACTTT.

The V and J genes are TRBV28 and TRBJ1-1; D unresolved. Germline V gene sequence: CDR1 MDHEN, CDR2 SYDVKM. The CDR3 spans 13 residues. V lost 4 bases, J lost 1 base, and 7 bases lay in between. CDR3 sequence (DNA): TGTGCCAGCAGTTGGGCGGGGAACACTGAAGCTTTCTTT. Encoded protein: CASSWAGNTEAFF. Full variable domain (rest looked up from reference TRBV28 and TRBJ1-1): DVKVTQSSRYLVKRTGEKVFLECVQDMDHENMFWYRQDPGLGLRLIYFSYDVKMKEKGDIPEGYSVSREKKERFSLILESASTNQTSMYLCASSWAGNTEAFFGQGTRLTVV.

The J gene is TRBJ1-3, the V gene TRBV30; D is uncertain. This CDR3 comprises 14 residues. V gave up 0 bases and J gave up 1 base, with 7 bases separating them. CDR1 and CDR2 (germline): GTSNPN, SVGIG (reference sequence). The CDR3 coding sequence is TGTGCCTGGAGTGTAAAACAGTCTGGAAACACCATATATTTT. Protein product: CAWSVKQSGNTIYF. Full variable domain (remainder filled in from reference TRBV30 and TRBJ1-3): SQTIHQWPATLVQPVGSPLSLECTVEGTSNPNLYWYRQAAGRGLQLLFYSVGIGQISSEVPQNLSASRPQDRQFILSSKKLLLSDSGFYLCAWSVKQSGNTIYFGEGSWLTVV.

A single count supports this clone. The CDR3 here is CASSWWTGPTYEQYF. Here the CDR3 DNA reads TGCGCCAGCAGCTGGTGGACAGGTCCCACCTACGAGCAGTACTTC. This rearrangement joins TRBV5-1 to TRBJ2-7; 7 bases fit TRBD1. The germline gives CDR1 SGHRS, CDR2 YFSETQ. With 3 bases clipped from V and 2 bases from J, the junction kept 8 bases outside the gene matches. This CDR3 region has 15 residues.

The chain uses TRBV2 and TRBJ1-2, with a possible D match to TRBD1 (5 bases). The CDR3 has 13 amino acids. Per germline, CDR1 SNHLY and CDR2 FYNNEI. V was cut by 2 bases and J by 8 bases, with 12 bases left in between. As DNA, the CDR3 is TGTGCCAGCAGTGAAAGGGGCGGCCTCGGCTACACCTTC. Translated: CASSERGGLGYTF.

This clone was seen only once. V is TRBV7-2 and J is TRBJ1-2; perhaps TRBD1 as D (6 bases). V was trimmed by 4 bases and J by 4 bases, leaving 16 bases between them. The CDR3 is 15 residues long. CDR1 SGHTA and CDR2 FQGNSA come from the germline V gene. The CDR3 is CASSSRDIGGYGYTF. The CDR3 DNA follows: TGTGCCAGCAGCTCTAGGGACATTGGGGGCTATGGCTACACCTTC.

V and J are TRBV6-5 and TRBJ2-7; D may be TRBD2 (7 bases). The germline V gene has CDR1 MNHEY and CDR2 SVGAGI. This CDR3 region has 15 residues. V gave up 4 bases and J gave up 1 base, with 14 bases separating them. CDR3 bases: TGTGCCAGCAGTTTCGGGACTACAGGGTCCTACGAGCAGTACTTC. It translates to CASSFGTTGSYEQYF.

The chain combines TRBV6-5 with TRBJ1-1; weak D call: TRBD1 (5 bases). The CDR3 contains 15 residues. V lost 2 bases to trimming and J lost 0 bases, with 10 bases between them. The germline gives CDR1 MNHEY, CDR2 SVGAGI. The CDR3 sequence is CASSYGRGLNTEAFF. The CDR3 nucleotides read TGTGCCAGCAGTTACGGAAGGGGTTTGAACACTGAAGCTTTCTTT.

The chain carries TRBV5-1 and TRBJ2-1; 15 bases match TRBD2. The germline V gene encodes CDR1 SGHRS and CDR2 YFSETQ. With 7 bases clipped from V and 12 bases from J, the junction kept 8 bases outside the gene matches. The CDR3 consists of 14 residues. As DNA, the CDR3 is TGCGCCAGCCGCCCACCGGGACTAGCGGGGGGGCAGTTCTTC. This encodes CASRPPGLAGGQFF.

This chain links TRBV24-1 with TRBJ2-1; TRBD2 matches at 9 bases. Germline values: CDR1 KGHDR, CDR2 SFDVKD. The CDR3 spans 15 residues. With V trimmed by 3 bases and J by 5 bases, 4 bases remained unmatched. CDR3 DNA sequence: TGTGCCACCAGTGATCGGCGGGGGGGGAACAATGAGCAGTTCTTC. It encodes CATSDRRGGNNEQFF.

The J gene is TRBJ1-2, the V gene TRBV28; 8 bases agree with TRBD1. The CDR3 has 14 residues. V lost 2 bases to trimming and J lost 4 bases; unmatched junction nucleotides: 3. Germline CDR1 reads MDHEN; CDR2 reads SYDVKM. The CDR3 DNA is TGTGCCAGCAGTTTAGCTACAGGGGGCTATGGCTACACCTTC. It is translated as CASSLATGGYGYTF.

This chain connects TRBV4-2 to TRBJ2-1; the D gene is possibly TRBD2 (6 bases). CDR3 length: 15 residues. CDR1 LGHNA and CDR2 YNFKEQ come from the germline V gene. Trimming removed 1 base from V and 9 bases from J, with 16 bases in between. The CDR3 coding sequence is TGTGCCAGCAGCCAAGTGTTGGGGGGAGTAATTGAGCAGTTCTTC. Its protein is CASSQVLGGVIEQFF.

Here the CDR3 reads CATSVRGNTIYF. The CDR3 nucleotides read TGTGCCACCAGTGTACGGGGAAACACCATATATTTT. The genes are TRBV24-1 and TRBJ1-3; D remains ambiguous. Germline loops: CDR1 KGHDR, CDR2 SFDVKD. This CDR3 is built from 12 residues. V lost 5 bases and J lost 4, with 5 bases in between.

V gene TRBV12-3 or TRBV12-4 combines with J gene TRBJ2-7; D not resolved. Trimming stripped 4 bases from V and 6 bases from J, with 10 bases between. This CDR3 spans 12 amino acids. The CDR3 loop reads CASSSPGSEQYF. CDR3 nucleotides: TGTGCCAGCAGTTCCCCAGGTAGCGAGCAGTACTTC.

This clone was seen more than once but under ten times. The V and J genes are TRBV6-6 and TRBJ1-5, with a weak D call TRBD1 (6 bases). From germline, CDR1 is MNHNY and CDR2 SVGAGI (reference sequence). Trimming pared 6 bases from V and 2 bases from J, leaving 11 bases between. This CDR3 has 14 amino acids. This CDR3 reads CASSFRGGNQPQHF. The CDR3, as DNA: TGTGCCAGCAGCTTCAGGGGTGGCAATCAGCCCCAGCATTTT.

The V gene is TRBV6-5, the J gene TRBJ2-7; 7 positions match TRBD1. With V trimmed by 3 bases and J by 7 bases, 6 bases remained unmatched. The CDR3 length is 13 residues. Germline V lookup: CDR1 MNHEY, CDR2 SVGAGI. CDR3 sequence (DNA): TGTGCCAGCAGTTATGAGACAGGGAGTGAGCAGTACTTC. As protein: CASSYETGSEQYF.

CDR3 sequence: CASSSDGDTQYF. CDR3 nucleotide sequence: TGTGCCAGCAGTTCCGACGGGGATACGCAGTATTTT. The gene calls are TRBV5-6 and TRBJ2-3; unclear D gene. The CDR3 runs to 12 residues. Germline-derived CDR1 and CDR2 are SGHDT and YYEEEE. Trimming pared 5 bases from V and 6 bases from J, leaving 10 bases between.

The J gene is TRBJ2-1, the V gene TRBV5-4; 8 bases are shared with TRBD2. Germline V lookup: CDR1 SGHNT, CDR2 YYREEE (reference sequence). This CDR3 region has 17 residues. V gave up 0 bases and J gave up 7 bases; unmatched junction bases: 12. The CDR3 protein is CASSLVVLAGGENEQFF. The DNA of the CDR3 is TGTGCCAGCAGCTTGGTCGTTCTGGCGGGGGGAGAGAATGAGCAGTTCTTC.

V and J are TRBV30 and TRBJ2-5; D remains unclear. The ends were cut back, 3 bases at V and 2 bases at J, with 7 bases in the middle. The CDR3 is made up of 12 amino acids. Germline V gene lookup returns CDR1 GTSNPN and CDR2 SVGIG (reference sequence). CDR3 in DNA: TGTGCCTGGAGAGGAGATCAAGAGACCCAGTACTTC. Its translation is CAWRGDQETQYF.